This T cell receptor beta chain was observed in a study of cytomegalovirus exposure and HLA in healthy donors. Germline V CDR1 and CDR2: SEHNR, FQNEAQ (reference sequence). V lost 2 bases and J lost 3; bases outside the gene matches: 11. The CDR3 length is 19 residues. The PCR ran on 60 Vbeta and 13 Jbeta primers. Clones were sequenced by immunoSEQ multiplex PCR, and TCRdb holds only the in-frame ones, with some missing. The sample lists 85,000 to 130,000 clones, around 75% occurring once. The sequencing input was PBMCs. V usage is TRBV7-9 and J usage is TRBJ2-5; 14 bases match TRBD2. This receptor was taken from a male donor in good health and CMV-seropositive. The CDR3 loop is CASSLSLAVTSGGEETQYF. CDR3 coding DNA: TGTGCCAGCAGCTTAAGTCTGGCTGTGACTAGCGGGGGGGAAGAGACCCAGTACTTC.